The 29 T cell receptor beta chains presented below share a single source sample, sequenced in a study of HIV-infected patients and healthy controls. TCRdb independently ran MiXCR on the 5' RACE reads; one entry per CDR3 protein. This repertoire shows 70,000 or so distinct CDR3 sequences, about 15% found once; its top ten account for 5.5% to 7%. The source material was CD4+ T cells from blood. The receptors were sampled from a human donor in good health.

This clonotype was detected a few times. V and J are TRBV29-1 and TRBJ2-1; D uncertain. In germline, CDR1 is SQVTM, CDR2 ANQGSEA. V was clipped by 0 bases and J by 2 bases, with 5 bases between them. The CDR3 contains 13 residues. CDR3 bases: TGCAGCGTTGAAGAAACAGCCTACAATGAGCAGTTCTTC. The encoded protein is CSVEETAYNEQFF.

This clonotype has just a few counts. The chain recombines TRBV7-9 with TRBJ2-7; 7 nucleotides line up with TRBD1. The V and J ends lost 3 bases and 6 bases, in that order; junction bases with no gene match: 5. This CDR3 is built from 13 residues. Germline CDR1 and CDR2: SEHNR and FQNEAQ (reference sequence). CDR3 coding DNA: TGTGCCAGCAGCTTCGACAGGGTCGGCGAGCAGTACTTC. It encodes CASSFDRVGEQYF.

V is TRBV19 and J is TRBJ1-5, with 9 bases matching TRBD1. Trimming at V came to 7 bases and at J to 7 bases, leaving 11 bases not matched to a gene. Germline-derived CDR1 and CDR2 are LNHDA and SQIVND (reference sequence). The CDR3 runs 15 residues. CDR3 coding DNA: TGTGCCAGTAATGACAGGGGGAACTGGGGACAGCCCCAGCATTTT. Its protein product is CASNDRGNWGQPQHF.

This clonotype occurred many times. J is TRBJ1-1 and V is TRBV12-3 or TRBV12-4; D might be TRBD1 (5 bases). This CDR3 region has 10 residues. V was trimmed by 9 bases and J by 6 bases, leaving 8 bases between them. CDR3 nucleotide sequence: TGTGCCAGTCGAGGGGCTGAAGCTTTCTTT. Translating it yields CASRGAEAFF.

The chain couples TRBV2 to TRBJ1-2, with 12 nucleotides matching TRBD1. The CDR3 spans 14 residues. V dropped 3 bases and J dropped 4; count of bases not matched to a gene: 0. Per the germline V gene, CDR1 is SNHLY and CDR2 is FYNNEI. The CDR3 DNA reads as TGTGCCAGCAGTGAGGGACAGGGGGCCTATGGCTACACCTTC. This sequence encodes CASSEGQGAYGYTF.

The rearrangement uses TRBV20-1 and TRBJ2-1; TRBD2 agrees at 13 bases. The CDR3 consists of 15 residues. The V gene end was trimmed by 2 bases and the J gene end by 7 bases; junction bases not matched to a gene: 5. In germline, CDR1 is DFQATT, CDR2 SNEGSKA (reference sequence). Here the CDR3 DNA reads TGCAGTGCTAGAAGGACTAGCGGGAGACGGAATGAGCAGTTCTTC. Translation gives CSARRTSGRRNEQFF.

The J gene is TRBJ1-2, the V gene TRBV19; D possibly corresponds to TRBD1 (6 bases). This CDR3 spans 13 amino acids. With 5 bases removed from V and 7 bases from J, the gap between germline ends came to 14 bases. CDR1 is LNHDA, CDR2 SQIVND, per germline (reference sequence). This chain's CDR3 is CASSGQLVGGYTF. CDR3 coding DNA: TGTGCCAGTAGTGGACAGCTGGTGGGTGGCTACACCTTC. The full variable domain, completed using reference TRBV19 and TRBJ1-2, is DGGITQSPKYLFRKEGQNVTLSCEQNLNHDAMYWYRQDPGQGLRLIYYSQIVNDFQKGDIAEGYSVSREKKESFPLTVTSAQKNPTAFYLCASSGQLVGGYTFGSGTRLTVV.

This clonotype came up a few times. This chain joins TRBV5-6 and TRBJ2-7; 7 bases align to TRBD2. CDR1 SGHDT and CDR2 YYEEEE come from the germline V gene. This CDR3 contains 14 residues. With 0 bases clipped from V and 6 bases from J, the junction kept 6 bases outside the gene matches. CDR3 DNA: TGTGCCAGCAGCTTGGTGGCGGGGGTGGGCGAGCAGTACTTC. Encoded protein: CASSLVAGVGEQYF.

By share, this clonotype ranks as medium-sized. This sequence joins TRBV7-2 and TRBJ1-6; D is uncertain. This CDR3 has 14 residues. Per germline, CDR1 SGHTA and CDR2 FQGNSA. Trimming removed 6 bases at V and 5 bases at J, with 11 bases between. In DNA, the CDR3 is TGTGCCAGCAGTCTCGGTAGTAATAATTCACCCCTCCACTTT. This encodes CASSLGSNNSPLHF.

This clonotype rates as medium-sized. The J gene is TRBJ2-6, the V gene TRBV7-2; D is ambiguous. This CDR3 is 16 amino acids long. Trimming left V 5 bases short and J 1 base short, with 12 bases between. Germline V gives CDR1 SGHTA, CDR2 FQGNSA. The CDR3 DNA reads TGTGCCAGCAGCCCCCAGGCCCTTTCTGGGGCCAACGTCCTGACTTTC. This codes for CASSPQALSGANVLTF.

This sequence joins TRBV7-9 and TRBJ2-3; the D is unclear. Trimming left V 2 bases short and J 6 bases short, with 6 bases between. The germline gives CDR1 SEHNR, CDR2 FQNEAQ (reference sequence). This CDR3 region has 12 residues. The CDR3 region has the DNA TGTGCCAGCAGCTTATCCTTGGATACGCAGTATTTT. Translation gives CASSLSLDTQYF.

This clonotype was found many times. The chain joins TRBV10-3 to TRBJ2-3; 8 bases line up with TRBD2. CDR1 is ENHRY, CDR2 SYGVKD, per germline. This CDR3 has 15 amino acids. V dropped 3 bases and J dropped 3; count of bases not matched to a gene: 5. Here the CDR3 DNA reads TGTGCCATCAGTGAATTAGCGGGATCAACAGATACGCAGTATTTT. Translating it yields CAISELAGSTDTQYF.

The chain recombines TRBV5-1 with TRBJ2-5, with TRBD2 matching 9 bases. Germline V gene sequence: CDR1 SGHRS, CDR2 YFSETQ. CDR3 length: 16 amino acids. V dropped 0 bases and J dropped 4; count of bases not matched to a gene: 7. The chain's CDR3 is CASSLDLAGSLETQYF. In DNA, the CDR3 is TGCGCCAGCAGCTTGGATCTAGCGGGGTCCTTAGAGACCCAGTACTTC. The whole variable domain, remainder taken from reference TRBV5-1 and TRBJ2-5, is KAGVTQTPRYLIKTRGQQVTLSCSPISGHRSVSWYQQTPGQGLQFLFEYFSETQRNKGNFPGRFSGRQFSNSRSEMNVSTLELGDSALYLCASSLDLAGSLETQYFGPGTRLLVL.

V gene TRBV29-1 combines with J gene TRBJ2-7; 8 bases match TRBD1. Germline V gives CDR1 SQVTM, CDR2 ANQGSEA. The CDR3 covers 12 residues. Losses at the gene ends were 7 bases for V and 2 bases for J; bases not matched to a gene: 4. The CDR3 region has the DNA TGCAGCGCTACAGGGGGAGCCTACGAGCAGTACTTC. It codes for CSATGGAYEQYF.

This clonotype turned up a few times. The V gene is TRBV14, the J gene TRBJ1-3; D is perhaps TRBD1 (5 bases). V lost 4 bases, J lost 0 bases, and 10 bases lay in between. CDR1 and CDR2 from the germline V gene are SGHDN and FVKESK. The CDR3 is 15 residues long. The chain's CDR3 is CASSRMTASGNTIYF. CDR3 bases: TGTGCCAGCAGCCGTATGACAGCCTCTGGAAACACCATATATTTT.

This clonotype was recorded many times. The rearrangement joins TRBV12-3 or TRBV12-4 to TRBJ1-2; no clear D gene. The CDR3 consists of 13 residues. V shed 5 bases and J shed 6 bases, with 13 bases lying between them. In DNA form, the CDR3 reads TGTGCCAGCAGTACAGCCTGGGCTAATGGCTACACCTTC. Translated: CASSTAWANGYTF.

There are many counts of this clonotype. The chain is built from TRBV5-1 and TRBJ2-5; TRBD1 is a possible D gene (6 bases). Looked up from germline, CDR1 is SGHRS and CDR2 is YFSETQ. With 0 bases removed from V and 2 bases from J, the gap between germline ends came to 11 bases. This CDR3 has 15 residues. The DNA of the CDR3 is TGCGCCAGCAGCTTGGGGACAGTTATTCAAGAGACCCAGTACTTC. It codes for CASSLGTVIQETQYF. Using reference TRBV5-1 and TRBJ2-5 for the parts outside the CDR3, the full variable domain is KAGVTQTPRYLIKTRGQQVTLSCSPISGHRSVSWYQQTPGQGLQFLFEYFSETQRNKGNFPGRFSGRQFSNSRSEMNVSTLELGDSALYLCASSLGTVIQETQYFGPGTRLLVL.

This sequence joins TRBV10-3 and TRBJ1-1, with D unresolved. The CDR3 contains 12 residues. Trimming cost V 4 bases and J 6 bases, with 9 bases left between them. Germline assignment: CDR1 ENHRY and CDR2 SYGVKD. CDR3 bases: TGTGCCATCAGTGGACATTCACCTGAAGCTTTCTTT. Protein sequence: CAISGHSPEAFF.

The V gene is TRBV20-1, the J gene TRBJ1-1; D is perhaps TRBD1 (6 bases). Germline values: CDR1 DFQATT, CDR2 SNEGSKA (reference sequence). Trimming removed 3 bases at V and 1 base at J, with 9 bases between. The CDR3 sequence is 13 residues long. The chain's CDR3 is CSASQTGNTEAFF. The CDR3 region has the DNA TGCAGTGCTAGTCAGACAGGGAACACTGAAGCTTTCTTT.

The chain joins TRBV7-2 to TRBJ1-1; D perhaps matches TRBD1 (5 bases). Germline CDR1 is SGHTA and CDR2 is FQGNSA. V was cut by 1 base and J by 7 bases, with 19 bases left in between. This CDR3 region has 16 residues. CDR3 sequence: CASSLGVKGRVIEAFF. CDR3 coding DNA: TGTGCCAGCAGCTTAGGGGTCAAGGGGCGGGTGATTGAAGCTTTCTTT.

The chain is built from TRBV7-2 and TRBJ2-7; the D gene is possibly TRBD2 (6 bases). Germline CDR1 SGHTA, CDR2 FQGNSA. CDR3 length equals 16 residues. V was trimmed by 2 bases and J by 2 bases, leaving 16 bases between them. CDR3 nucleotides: TGTGCCAGCAGCTTACGTGCGACTAGATCCGCCTACGAGCAGTACTTC. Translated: CASSLRATRSAYEQYF.

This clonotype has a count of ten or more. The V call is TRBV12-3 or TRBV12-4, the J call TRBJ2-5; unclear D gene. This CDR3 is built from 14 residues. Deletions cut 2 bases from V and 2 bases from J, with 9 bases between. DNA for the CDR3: TGTGCCAGCAGTTTACCGGAATCTCAAGAGACCCAGTACTTC. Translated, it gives CASSLPESQETQYF.

CDR3 bases: TGTGCCAGCAGCTTCTCTAACACAGATACGCAGTATTTT. Translation gives CASSFSNTDTQYF. This chain joins TRBV7-3 and TRBJ2-3; D is undetermined. Trimming cost V 3 bases and J 2 bases, with 6 bases left between them. CDR1 is SGHTA and CDR2 is FQGTGA in the germline V gene. This CDR3 has 13 residues. Full variable domain (rest looked up from reference TRBV7-3 and TRBJ2-3): GAGVSQTPSNKVTEKGKYVELRCDPISGHTALYWYRQSLGQGPEFLIYFQGTGAADDSGLPNDRFFAVRPEGSVSTLKIQRTERGDSAVYLCASSFSNTDTQYFGPGTRLTVL.

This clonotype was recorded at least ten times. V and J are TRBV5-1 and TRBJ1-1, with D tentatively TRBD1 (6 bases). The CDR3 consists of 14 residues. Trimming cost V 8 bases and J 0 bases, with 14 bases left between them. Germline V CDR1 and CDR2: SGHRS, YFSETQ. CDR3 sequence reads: CASRLRGMNTEAFF. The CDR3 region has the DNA TGCGCCAGTCGCCTCAGGGGCATGAACACTGAAGCTTTCTTT.

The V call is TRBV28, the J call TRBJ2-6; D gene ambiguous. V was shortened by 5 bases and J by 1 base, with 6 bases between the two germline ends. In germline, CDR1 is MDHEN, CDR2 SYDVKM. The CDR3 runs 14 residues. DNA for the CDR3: TGTGCCAGCAGTAGACCTTCTGGGGCCAACGTCCTGACTTTC. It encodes CASSRPSGANVLTF.

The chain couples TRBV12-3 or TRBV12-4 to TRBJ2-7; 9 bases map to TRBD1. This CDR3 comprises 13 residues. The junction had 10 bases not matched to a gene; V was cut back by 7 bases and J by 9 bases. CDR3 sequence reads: CASIRGGTGRQYF. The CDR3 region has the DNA TGTGCCAGCATCAGGGGGGGGACAGGGAGGCAGTACTTC.

The CDR3 loop reads CASSLAVATYNEQFF. CDR3 nucleotide sequence: TGCGCCAGCAGCTTGGCCGTGGCGACCTACAATGAGCAGTTCTTC. The chain has TRBV5-1 and TRBJ2-1; D gene unclear. V lost 0 bases to trimming and J lost 2 bases, with 9 bases between them. Germline V gene data show CDR1 as SGHRS and CDR2 as YFSETQ. This CDR3 comprises 15 residues.

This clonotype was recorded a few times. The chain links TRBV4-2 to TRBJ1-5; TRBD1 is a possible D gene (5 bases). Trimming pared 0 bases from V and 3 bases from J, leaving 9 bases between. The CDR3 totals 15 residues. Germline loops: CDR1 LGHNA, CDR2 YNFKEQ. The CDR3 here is CASSQDWGLNQPQHF. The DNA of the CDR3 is TGTGCCAGCAGCCAAGACTGGGGCCTCAATCAGCCCCAGCATTTT.

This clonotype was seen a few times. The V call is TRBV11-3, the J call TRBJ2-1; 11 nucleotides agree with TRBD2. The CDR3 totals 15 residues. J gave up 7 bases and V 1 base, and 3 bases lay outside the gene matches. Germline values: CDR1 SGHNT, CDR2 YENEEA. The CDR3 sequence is CASSLGASGGNEQFF. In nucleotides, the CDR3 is TGTGCCAGCAGCTTAGGGGCTAGCGGGGGGAATGAGCAGTTCTTC.